This is a list of T cell receptor beta chains from one sample in a study of monozygotic twins with inflammatory bowel disease. Following a re-call of the 5' RACE reads, TCRdb has one entry per CDR3 protein and lacks DNA. Seen in this sample are around 450,000 distinct CDR3 sequences; the ten most common clones hold roughly 2.3%. The specimen was blood. These receptors were collected from a human donor with ulcerative colitis or Crohn's disease, or a healthy co-twin of an affected twin (not recorded which). Each CDR3 is given with its conserved first and last residue.

J gene | V gene | CDR3 protein
TRBJ2-2 | TRBV6-5 | CASRPGRTGELFF
TRBJ1-2 | TRBV28 | CASRVAQVGYTF
TRBJ2-4 | TRBV12-3/TRBV12-4 | CASSSAKNIQYF
TRBJ1-2 | TRBV29-1 | CSVETGYGYTF
TRBJ2-5 | TRBV9 | CASSVRVSETQYF
TRBJ1-3 | TRBV3-1 | CASTAGTYSGNTIYF
TRBJ2-1 | TRBV6-2/TRBV6-3 | CAISSAGSYNEQFF
TRBJ2-7 | TRBV20-1 | CSAPLHSVPYEQYF
TRBJ2-7 | TRBV7-2 | CASSLDPSSYEQYF
TRBJ2-7 | TRBV5-1 | CASSSSSTYEQYF
TRBJ1-2 | TRBV18 | CASSPGTEVFYYGYTF
TRBJ1-2 | TRBV4-2 | CASSQENGHGCTF
TRBJ2-3 | TRBV2 | CASSNSGGETDTQYF
TRBJ2-7 | TRBV7-2 | CASSLSPQSEQYF
TRBJ2-7 | TRBV6-2/TRBV6-3 | CASSEITFGQRPYEQYF
TRBJ1-2 | TRBV7-2 | CASNNHDRVSNYGYTF
TRBJ1-4 | TRBV24-1 | CATSDGYNEKLFF
TRBJ2-1 | TRBV30 | CAWSGDRRGNEQFF
TRBJ2-5 | TRBV28 | CASSFRGDLYF
TRBJ2-3 | TRBV5-4 | CASSRASPGGTDTQYF
TRBJ2-2 | TRBV9 | CASSVVVADGELFF
TRBJ2-1 | TRBV9 | CASSVVGASYNEQFF
TRBJ2-4 | TRBV27 | CASSTVLAKNIQYF
TRBJ2-2 | TRBV14 | CASSRDRKTGELFF
TRBJ2-1 | TRBV6-5 | CASSYSLTANEQFF
TRBJ1-5 | TRBV7-8 | CASSLDGPQQPQHF
TRBJ1-1 | TRBV30 | CAWSTRTGTEAFF
TRBJ2-3 | TRBV29-1 | CSASGSLAGPDTQYF
TRBJ2-1 | TRBV6-2/TRBV6-3 | CASSQLTGNEQFF
TRBJ2-1 | TRBV7-3 | CASSPRLAGELHEQFF
TRBJ2-2 | TRBV18 | CASSPSNSANTGELFF
TRBJ2-1 | TRBV5-1 | CASTLTGESYNEQFF
TRBJ2-7 | TRBV7-2 | CASSLAPGSSYEQYF
TRBJ2-7 | TRBV5-8 | CASTQGGTEQYF
TRBJ1-1 | TRBV5-1 | CASSLDTGARRTEAFF
TRBJ2-2 | TRBV5-1 | CASSFAAGNTGELFF
TRBJ1-2 | TRBV11-2 | CASSLWANYGYTF
TRBJ1-4 | TRBV7-2 | CASSAQGGNNEKLFF
TRBJ2-2 | TRBV3-1 | CASSRDSGNTGELFF
TRBJ2-3 | TRBV10-3 | CAIKESSTDTQYF
TRBJ2-5 | TRBV7-9 | CASSLASAGGQETQYF
TRBJ1-2 | TRBV12-3/TRBV12-4 | CASSPGGGGSYGYTF
TRBJ1-1 | TRBV5-1 | CASSLETYTEAFF
TRBJ2-3 | TRBV7-2 | CASSFLGGSTDTQYF
TRBJ2-5 | TRBV20-1 | CSATDTQTQYF
TRBJ2-7 | TRBV29-1 | CSVVSAGRSSYEQYF
TRBJ1-4 | TRBV19 | CATQGQQNEKLFF
TRBJ2-3 | TRBV5-5 | CASSLIFYTQYF
TRBJ1-4 | TRBV27 | CASGGAGASEKLFF
TRBJ1-1 | TRBV3-1 | CASSPLRGNTEAFF
TRBJ2-7 | TRBV12-5 | CASGLDLDYEQYF
TRBJ2-7 | TRBV10-3 | CAISEIDGTYEQYF
TRBJ2-1 | TRBV15 | CATSRERLAVSGEQFF
TRBJ1-2 | TRBV15 | CATSIPDRGAGYTF